This TCR beta chain comes out of a study of CD8+ T cells in alopecia areata. Overall study context: Patients in the treated group were given tofacitinib by mouth, 5 to 10 mg twice a day.

About this clone: Its specificity is not known.

Trimming left V 4 bases short and J 10 bases short, with 13 bases between. This CDR3 is built from 12 residues. Germline CDR1 and CDR2: SGHAT and FQDESV (reference sequence). Reverse transcribed after extraction, RNA yielded cDNA as the sequencing template. TCRdb's table, derived via immunoSEQ multiplex PCR, lists solely in-frame clones and lacks some. The table includes roughly 99,000 clones, less than 90% detected once. The treatment here: oral pan-JAK inhibitor, 5-10 mg twice daily. Patients with alopecia areata provided lesional scalp punch biopsies as well as peripheral blood. General study findings and limits: Lesional tissue from the scalp (especially in alopecia totalis/universalis) showed higher clonality than normal scalp.

The V gene is TRBV11-1, the J gene TRBJ1-2; maybe TRBD1 (6 bases). Specimen: CD8+ T cells sorted from blood, collected at week 24, from a patient treated with tofacitinib. The receptor was isolated from a human donor with alopecia areata. The CDR3 region is CASSSGQPDYTF. The CDR3 nucleotides are TGTGCCAGCAGCTCCGGACAGCCCGACTACACCTTC. Variable domain in full (rest from reference TRBV11-1 and TRBJ1-2): EAEVAQSPRYKITEKSQAVAFWCDPISGHATLYWYRQILGQGPELLVQFQDESVVDDSQLPKDRFSAERLKGVDSTLKIQPAELGDSAMYLCASSSGQPDYTFGSGTRLTVV.